This T cell receptor beta chain comes out of a study of blood T cell repertoires in COVID-19 (dated by TCRdb to the early 2020s). With regard to the full study: The collaborator samples originated in the United States, Italy and Spain and spanned the acute and convalescent phases of COVID-19. The prospective study material was composed of cDNA or gDNA derived from T cells, B-cell-depleted T cells, or PBMCs. Subjects who had been exposed to COVID-19, were actively infected with it, or had recovered from it provided the deeply sampled blood TCRbeta repertoires that made up the dataset. The repertoires were made available in a free public database intended to serve as a resource for research on the immune response to SARS-CoV-2. The samples were drawn from two sources: the first 160 participants of the ongoing ImmuneRACE study, and fewer than 1,500 subjects contributed by 6 global collaborators. A de-identified subject ID, COVID-19 status, age in years and sex were almost always included in the sample metadata. HLA class I and class II types, where available, came from metadata supplied by the sample provider rather than from assay-based typing. The investigation overall reported the following: The amount of clinical and demographic metadata varied by source and participant and was provided uncurated.

On this clone: The antigen it recognizes is unknown. The record has no base qualities; no much larger clone is one base away.

Participants in the prospective study were enrolled through a virtual design, were aged roughly 18 to 100 years, and lived in under 25 United States geographic areas. Cohort assignment in the prospective study relied on participant-reported clinical history from a screening survey and a study questionnaire. Recovered participants in ImmuneRACE Cohort 3 were defined as having two consecutive negative NP/OP PCR tests, clearance from a healthcare professional, or resolution of symptoms. Mobile phlebotomists in the prospective study collected whole blood, serum and a nasopharyngeal or oropharyngeal swab from every participant. Over a 2-month period, participants in the prospective study had the option of providing additional blood draws and questionnaires. Blood samples from the prospective study were shipped frozen or at room temperature prior to DNA extraction. Its CDR3 holds 15 amino acids, cysteine through phenylalanine. Of the read, only the CDR3 DNA is kept; its 45 bases are in frame from base 1. V is shortened by 1 base, J by 2 bases, and the region joining them spans 9 bases. Taken from the germline V gene, the CDR1 and CDR2 loops are SGHAT and FQNNGV.

The immunoSEQ Assay, a bias-controlled multiplex PCR, was used to amplify TCRbeta CDR3 regions from genomic DNA. The source study handled its data this way. Nucleated cell counts per sample were estimated from amplification of reference gene primers within the assay. Sequence reads were collapsed and filtered to measure the absolute abundance of every unique TCRbeta CDR3 rearrangement. For each sample, productive Simpson clonality was calculated by taking the square root of Simpson's diversity index across productive rearrangements. TCRdb stores this immuneACCESS table with in-frame sequences only. Part of the clones is absent; in the studies checked, under half of the shortfall reflects unresolved V genes, and no reason is known for the rest. Clone size and V and J calls were adopted from that table, with D and trimming inferred from the DNA. In all, the sample holds some 290,000 clones, and around 92% of those were seen once. The ten largest clones add up to roughly a tenth of the sample.

Rearrangement joined TRBV11-2 to TRBJ2-1; TRBD2 could be the D gene, as 6 bases match. Sequencing was carried out using PBMCs or T cells enriched from blood (not recorded which). The clonotype originates from a young woman who had recovered from COVID-19. The DNA is as follows: TGTGCCAGCAGCTTAGGGGGGGAGGCCTACAATGAGCAGTTCTTC. Translated, it reads CASSLGGEAYNEQFF.